This TCR beta chain is from a study of OX40 agonist ivuxolimab in advanced cancers. Study-wide background: Age averaged 60 years (range roughly 20 to 90), and roughly 80% were male. Study findings and constraints: Determination of antigen specificity was not performed for the expanded peripheral T cells. By week 6 at 0.1 to 3.0 mg/kg, blood CD4+ and CD8+ T cells had expanded clonally. Certain nonresponders likewise exhibited a low normalized T-cell clonal expansion.

Sequencing used immunoSEQ multiplex PCR; TCRdb keeps in-frame clones, though not all of them. Of about 100,000 clones in the sample, 90% are singletons; the top ten hold under 2%. The CDR3 extends over 14 amino acids. Germline-derived CDR1 and CDR2 are SQVTM and ANQGSEA. Trimming took 0 bases from V and 4 from J; bases not matched to a gene: 3. This clone has only one observation. Its antigen is still unknown. This clonotype was obtained from an adult with an advanced solid tumor such as melanoma, head and neck, liver or kidney cancer. This chain connects TRBV29-1 to TRBJ1-3; TRBD1 aligns across 7 bases. The sequencing used CD4+ or CD8+ T cells sorted from blood, collected in a trial of the OX40 agonist ivuxolimab. The CDR3 protein is CSVEDPTGGNTIYF. Here the CDR3 DNA reads TGCAGCGTTGAAGACCCGACAGGGGGAAACACCATATATTTT.